The rows below give T cell receptor beta chains drawn from one sample of a study of OX40 agonist ivuxolimab in advanced cancers. Assay used: immunoSEQ multiplex PCR; TCRdb lists only in-frame clones, some missing. The sample consists of 12,000 to 15,000 clones, 77% of them appearing once. The specimen was CD4+ or CD8+ T cells sorted from blood, collected in a trial of the OX40 agonist ivuxolimab. The receptors were gathered from an adult with an advanced solid tumor such as melanoma, head and neck, liver or kidney cancer. CDR3s include the opening cysteine and the closing phenylalanine or tryptophan.

v_call cdr3_aa
TRBV16 CASSHPGQGLNEQFF
TRBV2 CASNTDSDSGNTIYF
TRBV7-3 CASSSLGATDTQYF
TRBV9 CASSVVLGMNTEAFF
TRBV19 CASSITDRLEAFF
TRBV28 CASSIRDSDREQYF
TRBV10-3 CASSYGGEGYTF
TRBV6-5 CASSYSRQGGDTQYF
TRBV7-8 CASSLAPRTLGSEAFF
TRBV10-3 CAITSTGQVKCYGYTF
TRBV6-5 CASRPYAAAYEQYF
TRBV25-1 CASSDLDEQFF
TRBV4-3 CASSQDGAGGPDTQYF
TRBV27 CASSLRGRMNTEAFF
TRBV19 CASSIYRVGNTEAFF
TRBV11-3 CASSDLGQAYNEQFF
TRBV19 CASSIGTAITDTQYF
TRBV11-3 CASSSISRRNEQFF
TRBV6-5 CASSSAGQGGTEAFF
TRBV27 CASSLSGSSYEQYF